The rows below give T cell receptor beta chains drawn from one sample of a study of breast tumors, draining lymph nodes, adjacent tissues. Each CDR3 protein gets one entry after TCRdb re-called the multiplex PCR reads with MiXCR. This sample has fewer than 85,000 distinct CDR3 sequences; approximately 19% occur once, and the top ten carry 2% to 2.5%. The sequenced sample was axillary lymph node tissue. These receptors originate from a female donor with breast cancer. Some clones in this sample may be carry-over from other donors' samples. Each CDR3 is given with its conserved first and last residue. Fields, in order: CDR3 DNA, CDR3 protein, clone size, D gene, J gene, V gene. D genes are given only for firm matches. Expanded clones get a size class; other rows say once, few or many, or leave the size out.

TGTGCCAGCGGCTTGAGCGAGACCCAGTACTTC	CASGLSETQYF	-	-	TRBJ2-5	TRBV7-9
TGCAGTGCTAGAGACCCCGTTGGAAGGTCGTACGAGCAGTACTTC	CSARDPVGRSYEQYF	many	-	TRBJ2-7	TRBV20-1
TGTGCCAGCAGTGAAGGGGGTCCAGGGGGGACTTACAATCAGCCCCAGCATTTT	CASSEGGPGGTYNQPQHF	-	TRBD1	TRBJ1-5	TRBV6-1
TGTGCCAGCCAGGGGTGGACCTACGAGCAGTACTTC	CASQGWTYEQYF	-	-	TRBJ2-7	TRBV28
TGTGCCAGCAGTTCGGGACTAGCGTGGGAGCAGTACTTC	CASSSGLAWEQYF	many	TRBD2	TRBJ2-7	TRBV28
TGCAGTGCTTCGAGACAGGGAGGTAGCAATCAGCCCCAGCATTTT	CSASRQGGSNQPQHF	many	TRBD1	TRBJ1-5	TRBV20-1
TGTGCTAGTGGTTTGGTAGTCACAGGGGGGGACACAAATCAGCCCCAGCATTTT	CASGLVVTGGDTNQPQHF	-	TRBD1	TRBJ1-5	TRBV12-5
TGCGCCAGCGCTCATTCCTTTTCGGACTATGGCTACACCTTC	CASAHSFSDYGYTF	many	-	TRBJ1-2	TRBV5-1
TGTGCCAGCAGTTCCGCCCACTATGGCTACACCTTC	CASSSAHYGYTF	-	-	TRBJ1-2	TRBV28
TGTGCCAGCAGCTTGGAGGACTCTGGAAACACCATATATTTT	CASSLEDSGNTIYF	-	-	TRBJ1-3	TRBV5-4
TGCGCCAGCAGCTGGGGAGGGGGAGGGCTTGACGAGCAGTACTTC	CASSWGGGGLDEQYF	many	-	TRBJ2-7	TRBV5-1
TGTGCCAGCAGCTTAGGGACGGTCTCCTACGAGCAGTACTTC	CASSLGTVSYEQYF	many	-	TRBJ2-7	TRBV7-9
TGTGCCAGCAGTTCCTGGACTAGCGGGACAAACAATGGGCAGTTCTTC	CASSSWTSGTNNGQFF	few	TRBD2	TRBJ2-1	TRBV6-5
TGTGCCAGCAGTGTTATCCTACAGGGGACTAGCGCGGATGAGCAGTTCTTC	CASSVILQGTSADEQFF	many	TRBD2	TRBJ2-1	TRBV12-3/TRBV12-4
TGCGCCAGCAGCGGGATACCGGGACAGGGGAACACCGGGGAGCTGTTTTTT	CASSGIPGQGNTGELFF	many	TRBD1	TRBJ2-2	TRBV5-1
TGTGCCAGCAGCTTAGCCGGACTAGCGGGAGGGGTCTACGAGCAGTACTTC	CASSLAGLAGGVYEQYF	many	TRBD2	TRBJ2-7	TRBV7-9